Described below is a single TCR beta chain sequence and its context. The antigen is not known. Regarding treatment: over 15 received Ad26.COV2.S at low or high dose, single or two shots; roughly 5 received placebo; per-sample allocation not given. It was on day 63 after the first vaccine or placebo injection that samples were taken. These data originate in a study of Ad26.COV2.S vaccination and SARS-CoV-2 variants. At the level of the study: Donor was in the COV1001 Ad26.COV2.S trial arm. The authors gave Ad26.COV2.S intramuscularly, either once or twice 56 days apart.

The CDR3 covers 15 residues. V dropped 6 bases and J dropped 1 base, with 15 bases sitting between them. Germline values: CDR1 MNHEY, CDR2 SVGAGI. Produced via immunoSEQ multiplex PCR; TCRdb's table is partial and in-frame only. The table shows roughly 400,000 clones, with around 92% occurring only once. General study findings and limits: Comparability of non-spike TCR breadth was observed across vaccine and placebo recipients. There was reportedly substantial breadth in spike-specific CD8+ and CD4+ T cell responses after vaccination.

This clonotype originated in a person aged 18-65 years who received the Ad26.COV2.S COVID-19 vaccine or a placebo. The chain uses TRBV6-5 and TRBJ1-1, with D unresolved. The sample in question was peripheral blood, obtained in a trial of Ad26.COV2.S vaccine versus placebo. The CDR3 loop reads CASSPSWDPNTEAFF. The CDR3 nucleotides read TGTGCCAGCAGCCCCTCGTGGGATCCGAACACTGAAGCTTTCTTT.